The rows below give T cell receptor beta chains drawn from one sample of a study of blood T cells in healthy people across ages. Using its own MiXCR run on the 5' RACE reads, TCRdb lists one record per CDR3 protein. Of some 1,000,000 distinct CDR3 sequences in the sample, about 23% are singletons; the top ten hold less than 0.85%. Separately, the same data were catalogued under a study of T cells of mothers and their children.

The sample taken for sequencing was blood. Every receptor here comes from a girl aged 2 to 9 in good health. Both conserved end residues are part of each CDR3. A D gene is named only where the DNA matches it firmly. Size values are once, few and many counts, or a class for expanded clones, and some rows have none.

j_call v_call d_call clone_size cdr3_aa cdr3_nt
TRBJ2-7 TRBV15 - - CATSPLGGYEQYF TGTGCCACCAGCCCTCTGGGGGGATACGAGCAGTACTTC
TRBJ2-7 TRBV7-2 - few CASSLGVIYEQYF TGTGCCAGCAGCTTAGGTGTTATATACGAGCAGTACTTC
TRBJ2-1 TRBV5-1 - - CASRRLREYEQFF TGCGCCAGCCGACGCCTGAGGGAGTATGAGCAGTTCTTC
TRBJ2-1 TRBV11-2 - few CASSREGGSYTSSYNEQFF TGTGCCAGCAGCAGAGAAGGGGGGTCCTACACCAGCTCCTACAATGAGCAGTTCTTC
TRBJ2-1 TRBV7-2 - - CASSLGLLDNEQFF TGTGCCAGCAGCTTAGGTCTACTCGACAATGAGCAGTTCTTC
TRBJ1-2 TRBV6-6 - few CASSSRQISGYTF TGTGCCAGCAGTTCTCGACAGATAAGCGGCTACACCTTC
TRBJ2-5 TRBV20-1 TRBD2 - CSASPGTSGFQETQYF TGCAGTGCTAGTCCCGGGACTAGCGGGTTCCAAGAGACCCAGTACTTC
TRBJ1-2 TRBV19 - few CASSTGGIGGYTF TGTGCCAGTAGTACCGGAGGAATTGGTGGCTACACCTTC
TRBJ1-3 TRBV4-2 - few CASSQDVVRSSGTIYF TGTGCCAGCAGCCAAGACGTGGTGCGCAGTAGTGGTACCATATATTTT
TRBJ1-1 TRBV28 - few CASSSLAMNTEAFF TGTGCCAGCAGTTCCCTGGCCATGAACACTGAAGCTTTCTTT
TRBJ2-3 TRBV20-1 TRBD1 few CSARIVDRGRDTQYF TGCAGTGCTAGAATAGTGGACAGGGGGCGAGATACGCAGTATTTT
TRBJ2-5 TRBV14 - - CASSRNKGRFQETQYF TGTGCCAGCAGCCGGAATAAGGGGAGGTTCCAAGAGACCCAGTACTTC
TRBJ2-5 TRBV10-3 - few CAIRPSAKETQYF TGTGCCATCAGACCCAGTGCCAAAGAGACCCAGTACTTC
TRBJ2-1 TRBV2 - few CASSDDRSHEQFF TGTGCCAGCAGTGACGACAGGTCCCATGAGCAGTTCTTC
TRBJ1-2 TRBV20-1 - - CSASRLDCGYTF TGCAGTGCTAGTCGACTAGACTGTGGCTACACCTTC
TRBJ2-7 TRBV10-3 TRBD2 few CAISPLAGSSYEQYF TGTGCCATCAGCCCTTTAGCGGGGAGCTCCTACGAGCAGTACTTC
TRBJ2-3 TRBV24-1 - once CATSDSRRDTQYF TGTGCCACCAGTGACTCACGGCGAGATACGCAGTATTTT
TRBJ2-7 TRBV28 TRBD2 many CASSSPGLAYEQYF TGTGCCAGCAGTTCGCCGGGACTAGCCTACGAGCAGTACTTC
TRBJ1-6 TRBV9 - - CASSVAIGSPLHF TGTGCCAGCAGCGTAGCTATCGGTTCACCCCTCCACTTT
TRBJ1-4 TRBV3-1 - - CASSQDGPGRAKLFF TGTGCCAGCAGCCAAGACGGCCCAGGGAGGGCAAAACTGTTTTTT
TRBJ2-2 TRBV12-3/TRBV12-4 TRBD2 - CASSPRTSVTGELFF TGTGCCAGCAGTCCTAGGACTAGCGTTACCGGGGAGCTGTTTTTT
TRBJ1-2 TRBV5-6 - - CASSLSRDPNYGYTF TGTGCCAGCAGCTTGTCGCGAGATCCTAACTATGGCTACACCTTC
TRBJ2-7 TRBV29-1 TRBD1 - CSVQTGTGSNEQYF TGCAGCGTGCAAACCGGGACAGGGTCAAACGAGCAGTACTTC
TRBJ2-5 TRBV29-1 TRBD1 few CSVATGGAEETQYF TGCAGCGTCGCCACAGGGGGCGCGGAAGAGACCCAGTACTTC
TRBJ2-7 TRBV6-2/TRBV6-3 - - CASTSQVGVNEQYF TGTGCCAGCACCAGTCAAGTGGGCGTGAACGAGCAGTACTTC
TRBJ2-2 TRBV29-1 - few CSAWGAYTGELFF TGCAGCGCCTGGGGGGCGTACACCGGGGAGCTGTTTTTT
TRBJ2-6 TRBV7-6 - - CASSPDSPHSPGANVLTF TGTGCCAGCAGCCCTGACAGTCCCCACAGCCCTGGGGCCAACGTCCTGACTTTC
TRBJ2-3 TRBV7-9 TRBD2 few CASSFGSGGPVDTQYF TGTGCCAGCAGCTTCGGTAGCGGGGGGCCCGTAGATACGCAGTATTTT
TRBJ1-1 TRBV7-2 TRBD1 - CASSLALTGYLAFF TGTGCCAGCAGCTTAGCCTTGACAGGGTATTTAGCTTTCTTT
TRBJ2-7 TRBV4-2 TRBD1 - CASSLNGGTGGLEQYF TGTGCCAGCAGCCTTAATGGTGGGACAGGGGGCCTCGAGCAGTACTTC
TRBJ2-7 TRBV20-1 - - CSAKDILGPYEQYF TGCAGTGCTAAGGACATACTGGGCCCCTACGAGCAGTACTTC
TRBJ2-5 TRBV12-3/TRBV12-4 TRBD2 few CASSVAGEGWETQYF TGTGCCAGCAGTGTAGCGGGGGAAGGTTGGGAGACCCAGTACTTC
TRBJ2-3 TRBV19 - few CASNRLPQYF TGTGCCAGTAATCGACTACCGCAGTATTTT
TRBJ2-3 TRBV12-3/TRBV12-4 TRBD2 - CASSLPTSGKNTDTQYF TGTGCCAGCAGTCTACCGACTAGCGGTAAAAACACAGATACGCAGTATTTT
TRBJ2-1 TRBV11-2 - few CASSPVPNEQFF TGTGCTAGCAGCCCCGTCCCGAATGAGCAGTTCTTC
TRBJ2-7 TRBV28 - - CASSSSGAPSEQYF TGTGCCAGCAGTTCCTCAGGGGCCCCATCCGAGCAGTACTTC
TRBJ2-1 TRBV20-1 - few CSARDFASSYNEQFF TGCAGTGCTAGAGATTTCGCTAGCTCCTACAATGAGCAGTTCTTC
TRBJ2-7 TRBV29-1 - - CSVAGPYEQYF TGCAGCGTTGCGGGACCTTACGAGCAGTACTTC
TRBJ2-3 TRBV2 - few CASSYRYNTDTQYF TGTGCCAGCAGTTACAGATACAACACAGATACGCAGTATTTT
TRBJ2-7 TRBV27 - - CASSSTLGLKGDEQYF TGTGCCAGCAGCTCTACCCTGGGCCTGAAGGGAGACGAGCAGTACTTC
TRBJ2-2 TRBV20-1 - - CSATWASNTGELFF TGCAGTGCTACGTGGGCCTCGAACACCGGGGAGCTGTTTTTT
TRBJ2-7 TRBV20-1 - - CSAGSLIGTYEQYF TGCAGTGCTGGAAGCCTTATAGGGACCTACGAGCAGTACTTC
TRBJ1-2 TRBV28 TRBD1 - CASSRTGTGGWNYGYTF TGTGCCAGCAGCAGGACCGGGACAGGGGGCTGGAACTATGGCTACACCTTC
TRBJ2-1 TRBV20-1 TRBD2 few CSARRAGGYNEQFF TGCAGTGCTAGAAGAGCGGGGGGATACAATGAGCAGTTCTTC
TRBJ1-2 TRBV7-9 - few CASSFLSMVHGYTF TGTGCCAGCAGCTTTTTGTCAATGGTGCATGGCTACACCTTC
TRBJ2-5 TRBV5-5 - - CASSLGTFVQETQYF TGTGCCAGCAGCTTGGGCACCTTCGTACAAGAGACCCAGTACTTC
TRBJ2-7 TRBV12-3/TRBV12-4 - few CASSSTQGSYEQYF TGTGCCAGCAGTTCGACACAGGGCTCCTACGAGCAGTACTTC
TRBJ2-7 TRBV2 - - CASRKELESSYEQYF TGTGCCAGCAGAAAAGAACTAGAAAGCTCCTACGAGCAGTACTTC
TRBJ2-2 TRBV7-7 - few CASSSRSDFASGELFF TGTGCTAGCAGCTCCAGATCGGACTTTGCTAGCGGGGAGCTGTTTTTT
TRBJ2-7 TRBV6-5 - - CARGASGSYEQYF TGTGCCAGGGGGGCTAGCGGATCCTACGAGCAGTACTTC
TRBJ2-3 TRBV5-1 - - CASSLDSSTSTDTQYF TGCGCCAGCAGCTTGGACAGCTCAACTAGCACAGATACGCAGTATTTT
TRBJ2-3 TRBV28 - - CASGSLGTPGNTQYF TGTGCCAGCGGATCCTTAGGGACACCCGGTAATACGCAGTATTTT